The clone carrying this TCR beta chain came up many times. The sample is drawn from a study of T-cell reconstitution after alpha-beta-depleted transplantation in children. TCRbeta library construction was performed incorporating unique molecular identifiers. TCRdb redid the calling of the PCR reads with MiXCR, one entry per CDR3 protein. The table lists more than 200,000 distinct CDR3 sequences, under 30% of them singletons. The CDR3 covers 15 residues. V trimming: 6 bases; J trimming: 4 bases; junction bases outside the gene matches: 5. Germline CDR1 and CDR2: DFQATT and SNEGSKA (reference sequence).

Here the sequenced sample was PBMCs, taken before TCRalphabeta/CD19-depleted stem cell transplant. This sequence originates from a girl between 2 and 10 years old with Fanconi anemia, due to receive a stem cell transplant. The chain links TRBV20-1 to TRBJ2-1; 14 bases are a match to TRBD2. Written as DNA, the CDR3 is TGCAGTGCGAGGACTAGCGGGGGGTGGTACAATGAGCAGTTCTTC. Encoded protein: CSARTSGGWYNEQFF.